This T cell receptor (beta chain) was sequenced in a study of blood T cell repertoires in COVID-19. Study-level background: Samples came from the United States, Italy and Spain, spanning acute and convalescent COVID-19. PBMCs, B-cell-depleted T cells, or T cells were the source of the cDNA or gDNA that made up the material.

The sample holds a few counts of this clone. The germline CDR1 and CDR2 sequences are SEHNR and FQNEAQ (reference sequence). This CDR3 region has 13 residues. Trimming cost V 3 bases and J 8 bases, with 10 bases left between them. Authors' processing steps: Estimates of nucleated cell counts were drawn from the amplification of reference gene primers. The data were produced by immunoSEQ multiplex PCR, yet TCRdb's version contains in-frame clones alone and is incomplete. V and J calls and clone size are copied from that table; D and trimming were computed from the DNA. The sample consists of about 170,000 clones, just under 85% of them appearing once.

The sample comprised peripheral blood. This chain joins TRBV7-9 and TRBJ2-2; a possible D gene is TRBD1 (6 bases). The TCR originated in a man aged 35 to 55 who had recovered from COVID-19. CDR3 coding DNA: TGTGCCAGCAGCTTGGACGGACAGGGGGAGCTGTTTTTT. This codes for CASSLDGQGELFF. The full variable domain, completed using reference TRBV7-9 and TRBJ2-2, is DTGVSQNPRHKITKRGQNVTFRCDPISEHNRLYWYRQTLGQGPEFLTYFQNEAQLEKSRLLSDRFSAERPKGSFSTLEIQRTEQGDSAMYLCASSLDGQGELFFGEGSRLTVL.